The T cell receptor beta chain under discussion was sequenced for a study of shared clonotypes between healthy human individuals. General observations from the study: Only blood was sampled; tissue repertoires likely differ. Naive subsets, compared against memory subsets, generally had larger estimated richness values.

For this clone: The antigen remains undetermined. Other DNA variants within this sample encode the same CDR3.

Profiling relied on immunoSEQ multiplex PCR, and the TCRdb table lists in-frame clones only, not all of them. The table records 2,500,000 or so clones, just over 90% of them present only once. Germline-derived CDR1 and CDR2 are SGHRS and YFSETQ. The V gene lost 0 bases and the J gene lost 7 bases, with 8 bases spanning the gap. The CDR3 totals 14 residues. The sequenced sample consisted of naive CD4+ T cells sorted from blood. Subset described: CD45RA+ positively selected. The sequence was collected from a young man in good health. The chain employs TRBV5-1 and TRBJ1-6; D remains unclear. CDR3 in amino acids: CASSLEGPNSPLHF. CDR3 DNA: TGCGCCAGCAGCTTGGAGGGTCCAAATTCACCCCTCCACTTT.